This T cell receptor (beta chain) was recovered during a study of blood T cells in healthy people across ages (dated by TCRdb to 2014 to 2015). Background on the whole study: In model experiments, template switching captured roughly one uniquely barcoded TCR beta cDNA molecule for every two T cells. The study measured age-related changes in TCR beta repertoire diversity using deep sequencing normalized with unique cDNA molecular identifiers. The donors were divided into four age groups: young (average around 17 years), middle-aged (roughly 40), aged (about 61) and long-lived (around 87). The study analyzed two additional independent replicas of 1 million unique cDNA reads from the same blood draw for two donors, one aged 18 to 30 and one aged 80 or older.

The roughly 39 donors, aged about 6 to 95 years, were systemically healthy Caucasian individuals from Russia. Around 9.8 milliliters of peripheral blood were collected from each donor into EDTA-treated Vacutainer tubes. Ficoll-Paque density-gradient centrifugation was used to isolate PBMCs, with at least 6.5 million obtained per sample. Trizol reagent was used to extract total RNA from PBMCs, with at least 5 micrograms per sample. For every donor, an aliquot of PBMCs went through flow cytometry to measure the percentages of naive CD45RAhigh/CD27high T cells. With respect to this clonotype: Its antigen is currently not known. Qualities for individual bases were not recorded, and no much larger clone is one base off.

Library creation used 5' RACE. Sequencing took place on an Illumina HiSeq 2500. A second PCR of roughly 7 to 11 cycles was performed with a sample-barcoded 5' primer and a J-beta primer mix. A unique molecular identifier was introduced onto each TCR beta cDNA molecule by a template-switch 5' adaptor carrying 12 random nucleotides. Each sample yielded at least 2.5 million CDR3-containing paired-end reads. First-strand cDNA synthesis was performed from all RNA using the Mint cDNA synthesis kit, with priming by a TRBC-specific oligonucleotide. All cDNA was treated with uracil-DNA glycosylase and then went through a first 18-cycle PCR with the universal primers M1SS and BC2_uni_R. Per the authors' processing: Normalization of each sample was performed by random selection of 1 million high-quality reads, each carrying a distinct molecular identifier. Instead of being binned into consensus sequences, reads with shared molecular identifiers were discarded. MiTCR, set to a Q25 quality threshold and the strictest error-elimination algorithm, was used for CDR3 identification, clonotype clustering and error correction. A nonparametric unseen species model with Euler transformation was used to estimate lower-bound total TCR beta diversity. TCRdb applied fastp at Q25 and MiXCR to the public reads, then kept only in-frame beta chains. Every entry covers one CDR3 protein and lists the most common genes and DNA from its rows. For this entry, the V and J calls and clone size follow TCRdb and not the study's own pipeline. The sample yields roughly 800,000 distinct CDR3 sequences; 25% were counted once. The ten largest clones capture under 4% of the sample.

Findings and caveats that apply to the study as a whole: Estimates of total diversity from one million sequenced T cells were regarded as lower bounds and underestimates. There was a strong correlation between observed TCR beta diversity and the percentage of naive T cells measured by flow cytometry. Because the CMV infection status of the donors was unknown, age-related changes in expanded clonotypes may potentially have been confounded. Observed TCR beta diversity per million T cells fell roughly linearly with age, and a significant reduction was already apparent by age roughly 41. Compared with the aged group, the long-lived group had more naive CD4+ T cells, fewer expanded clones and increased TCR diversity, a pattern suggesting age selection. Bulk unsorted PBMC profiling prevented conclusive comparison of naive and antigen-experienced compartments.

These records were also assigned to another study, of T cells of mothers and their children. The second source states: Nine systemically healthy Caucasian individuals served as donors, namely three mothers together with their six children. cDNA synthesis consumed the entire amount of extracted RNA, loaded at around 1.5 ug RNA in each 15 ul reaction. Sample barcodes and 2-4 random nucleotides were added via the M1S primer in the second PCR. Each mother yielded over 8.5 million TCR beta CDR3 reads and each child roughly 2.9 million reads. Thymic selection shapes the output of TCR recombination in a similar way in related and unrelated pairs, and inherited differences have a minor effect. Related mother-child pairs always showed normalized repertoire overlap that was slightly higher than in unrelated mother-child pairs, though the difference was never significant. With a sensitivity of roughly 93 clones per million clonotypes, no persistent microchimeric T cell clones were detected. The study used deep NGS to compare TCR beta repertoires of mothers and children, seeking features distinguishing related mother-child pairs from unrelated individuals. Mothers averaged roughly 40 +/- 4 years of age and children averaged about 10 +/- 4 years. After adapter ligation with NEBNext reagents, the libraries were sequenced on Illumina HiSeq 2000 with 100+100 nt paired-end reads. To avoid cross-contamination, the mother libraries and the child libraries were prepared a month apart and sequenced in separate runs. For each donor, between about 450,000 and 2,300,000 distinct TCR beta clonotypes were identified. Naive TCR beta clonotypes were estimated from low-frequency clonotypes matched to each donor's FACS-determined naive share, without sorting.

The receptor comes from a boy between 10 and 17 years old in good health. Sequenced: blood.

The CDR3 region has the sequence CASAKTGVYEQYF. At the DNA level, the sequence is TGTGCCAGCGCCAAGACAGGGGTCTACGAGCAGTACTTC. The rearranged segments are TRBV28 and TRBJ2-5; TRBD1 matches 8 bases in the middle. The DNA end favors TRBJ2-7, so the J call may be wrong. Spanning cysteine to phenylalanine, the CDR3 consists of 13 amino acids. Only the CDR3 part of the read is kept: 39 bases, read in frame from the first base. The CDR1 and CDR2 encoded by the germline V gene are MDHEN and SYDVKM.